This is a list of T cell receptor beta chains from one sample in a study of glioma-infiltrating T cells. From the multiplex PCR reads, TCRdb called clonotypes with MiXCR, one entry per CDR3 protein. The data show 300,000 to 400,000 distinct CDR3 sequences, with 41% seen just once and 12% held by the top ten. Sequenced: glioma tissue, nonneoplastic brain tissue, or PBMCs (not recorded which). These TCRs come from a human donor with low-grade glioma or glioblastoma, undergoing nonglioma brain surgery, or in good health (not recorded which). Both conserved end residues are part of each CDR3. Each record gives: D gene, clone size, V gene, J gene, CDR3 DNA, CDR3 protein. The D gene is left open where the match is weak. The size entry is marked missing in some rows and otherwise reads once, few, many or a size class.

>TRBD1|many|TRBV20-1|TRBJ1-5
TGCAGTGCTAGAGATCTTCGGACAGGGGAAAGTCAGCCCCAGCATTTT
CSARDLRTGESQPQHF
>.|.|TRBV6-2/TRBV6-3|TRBJ2-7
TGTGCCAGTCGACCGACAGCGACAGCCTACGAGCAGTACTTC
CASRPTATAYEQYF
>.|.|TRBV29-1|TRBJ2-3
TGCAGCGTGGAGGGACGGAACACAGATACGCAGTATTTT
CSVEGRNTDTQYF
>TRBD2|.|TRBV28|TRBJ2-1
TGTGCCAGCAGTTTTTGGCCTAGCGGGAGGTACAATGAGCAGTTCTTC
CASSFWPSGRYNEQFF
>.|many|TRBV28|TRBJ2-5
TGTGCCAGCAGAAGGGTTGAGACCCAGTACTTC
CASRRVETQYF
>.|.|TRBV7-9|TRBJ2-7
TGTGCCAGCAGCTTAGCCAGGGGCAGGGTTTCGTCCTACGAGCAGTACTTC
CASSLARGRVSSYEQYF
>.|.|TRBV7-3|TRBJ1-2
TGTGCCAGCAGCTTATACAAACTAGGCTATGGCTACACCTTC
CASSLYKLGYGYTF
>TRBD1|.|TRBV6-5|TRBJ1-5
TGTGCCAGCAGTTCCCCTACAGGGGAGGGCAATCAGCCCCAGCATTTT
CASSSPTGEGNQPQHF
>TRBD2|.|TRBV7-9|TRBJ2-3
TGTGCCAGCACCTCGACGCAGATCGGGACTAGCGGGAGCGCAACCTTCACAGATACGCAGTATTTT
CASTSTQIGTSGSATFTDTQYF
>.|.|TRBV12-3/TRBV12-4|TRBJ2-1
TGTGCCAGCAGACAGACAGGGAGGCCTTCTGTTGAGCAGTTCTTC
CASRQTGRPSVEQFF
>.|.|TRBV4-1|TRBJ1-1
TGTGCCAGCAGCCGGCCGGGGAGGGAAGCTTTCTTT
CASSRPGREAFF
>TRBD2|few|TRBV7-9|TRBJ2-3
TGTGCCAGCAGGGCTAGCGGGTTGGCAGATACGCAGTATTTT
CASRASGLADTQYF
>.|many|TRBV28|TRBJ1-5
TGTGCCAGCAGTTCCCCAGGGGGCAATCAGCCCCAGCATTTT
CASSSPGGNQPQHF
>.|.|TRBV5-6|TRBJ2-5
TGTGCCAGCAGCTGGGGACTGACTCAAGAGACCCAGTACTTC
CASSWGLTQETQYF
>TRBD2|.|TRBV27|TRBJ2-7
TGTGCCAGCAGTTTCACTGGGGCTCTAGCGGGAGTCTCCTACGAGCAGTACTTC
CASSFTGALAGVSYEQYF
>.|few|TRBV4-3|TRBJ1-5
TGCGCCAGCAGCCAAGATGGATTTAGCAATCAGCCCCAGCATTTT
CASSQDGFSNQPQHF
>.|.|TRBV5-4|TRBJ2-4
TGTGCCAGCAGCCCTGGACAAAACCTAGCCAAAAACATTCAGTACTTC
CASSPGQNLAKNIQYF
>TRBD1|.|TRBV28|TRBJ1-2
TGTGCCAGCAGTTTATCACCGGGACAGGGGACTTATGGCTACACCTTC
CASSLSPGQGTYGYTF
>TRBD2|.|TRBV19|TRBJ2-7
TGTGCCAGTAGCCGACTAGCGGGGATGGGCGAGCAGTACTTC
CASSRLAGMGEQYF
>.|many|TRBV6-1|TRBJ2-3
TGTGCCAGCAGTTCCGAACCTGCGAATACGCAGTATTTT
CASSSEPANTQYF